What follows describes a single T cell receptor (beta chain). Its antigen is not identified. The sample originates from a study of early T cells in non-severe SARS-CoV-2 infection. As for the study in general: Bulk RNA from unsorted whole blood was sequenced; chains were unpaired. Whole-study results and caveats: The VDJdb matching leaned toward anti-spike CD8 responses and overlooked private and CD4 specificities.

cDNA molecules, individually, were tagged with unique molecular identifiers. TCRdb reanalysed the 5' RACE reads using MiXCR and keeps one entry per CDR3 protein. The sample yields about 35,000 distinct CDR3 sequences, roughly 5.7% seen once. The CDR3 has 15 amino acids. V dropped 4 bases and J dropped 3; count of bases not matched to a gene: 2. Per the germline V gene, CDR1 is SNHLY and CDR2 is FYNNEI. The material was whole blood, obtained at baseline. The sequence was collected from an adult who was a healthcare worker with PCR-confirmed SARS-CoV-2 infection or an uninfected control (not recorded which). The gene calls are TRBV2 and TRBJ2-5, with TRBD2 identical over 13 bases. This CDR3 is CASSGGLAGEETQYF. The DNA of the CDR3 is TGTGCCAGCAGTGGCGGACTAGCGGGAGAAGAGACCCAGTACTTC.